This passage covers 10 T cell receptor beta chains from one sample sequenced in a study of blood T cell repertoires in COVID-19. Data came from immunoSEQ multiplex PCR; TCRdb stores just in-frame clones and leaves some out. The sample holds about 190,000 clones, roughly four fifths seen once. Sequenced: peripheral blood. These receptors were collected from a woman in her 50s with acute or convalescent COVID-19.

The V call is TRBV18, the J call TRBJ1-6, with TRBD1 as a possible D gene (6 bases). Germline V gene data show CDR1 as KGHSH and CDR2 as LQKENI. This CDR3 is 14 amino acids long. V lost 9 bases and J lost 7, with 16 bases in between. The CDR3 protein is CASKDRLGNSPLHF. The CDR3 DNA sequence: TGTGCCAGTAAGGACAGATTGGGGAATTCACCCCTCCACTTT.

The V gene is TRBV19, the J gene TRBJ1-2; D possibly corresponds to TRBD1 (6 bases). Germline V lookup: CDR1 LNHDA, CDR2 SQIVND (reference sequence). V gave up 7 bases and J gave up 8 bases, with 14 bases separating them. This CDR3 has 12 residues. For the CDR3, the DNA is TGTGCCAGTAAGGGGGGGCTACGAGGCTACACCTTC. The encoded protein is CASKGGLRGYTF.

The rearrangement links TRBV24-1 to TRBJ2-1; 8 bases are a match to TRBD2. The germline V gene has CDR1 KGHDR and CDR2 SFDVKD. The V and J ends lost 3 bases and 9 bases, in that order; junction bases with no gene match: 12. This CDR3 is built from 16 residues. The CDR3: CATSDPTRGRLSEQFF. The DNA for the CDR3 is TGTGCCACCAGTGATCCGACTCGCGGGAGGTTGAGTGAGCAGTTCTTC.

The CDR3 loop is CASSLIGDRVAEAFF. The CDR3 nucleotides are TGTGCCAGCAGCCTAATAGGGGACAGGGTGGCTGAAGCTTTCTTT. V and J are TRBV11-2 and TRBJ1-1, with TRBD1 matching over 9 bases. CDR3 length: 15 residues. V trimming: 5 bases; J trimming: 6 bases; junction bases outside the gene matches: 10. Germline V lookup: CDR1 SGHAT, CDR2 FQNNGV. The whole variable domain, filled in from reference TRBV11-2 and TRBJ1-1, reads EAGVAQSPRYKIIEKRQSVAFWCNPISGHATLYWYQQILGQGPKLLIQFQNNGVVDDSQLPKDRFSAERLKGVDSTLKIQPAKLEDSAVYLCASSLIGDRVAEAFFGQGTRLTVV.

This clone was seen a single time. The chain links TRBV15 to TRBJ1-1; D remains unclear. The CDR3 has 13 residues. V dropped 0 bases and J dropped 8 bases, with 10 bases sitting between them. Per germline, CDR1 LNHNV and CDR2 YYDKDF (reference sequence). CDR3 protein: CATSRDLGREAFF. CDR3 coding DNA: TGTGCCACCAGCAGAGATCTAGGCCGGGAAGCTTTCTTT.

This clone was picked up one time. This sequence joins TRBV19 and TRBJ1-2; 8 bases are shared with TRBD1. The CDR3 totals 13 residues. Germline V gene lookup returns CDR1 LNHDA and CDR2 SQIVND (reference sequence). With V trimmed by 8 bases and J by 8 bases, 10 bases remained unmatched. This CDR3 is CASAETGAAGYTF. CDR3 coding DNA: TGTGCCAGTGCCGAGACAGGGGCCGCGGGCTACACCTTC. The whole variable domain, filled in from reference TRBV19 and TRBJ1-2, reads DGGITQSPKYLFRKEGQNVTLSCEQNLNHDAMYWYRQDPGQGLRLIYYSQIVNDFQKGDIAEGYSVSREKKESFPLTVTSAQKNPTAFYLCASAETGAAGYTFGSGTRLTVV.

J is TRBJ1-3 and V is TRBV5-4; D is unresolved. The CDR3 has 16 residues. Germline V gene data show CDR1 as SGHNT and CDR2 as YYREEE (reference sequence). Trimming cost V 0 bases and J 0 bases, with 10 bases left between them. The CDR3 DNA sequence: TGTGCCAGCAGCTTGGATCCCGGGAGCTCTGGAAACACCATATATTTT. This gives the protein CASSLDPGSSGNTIYF.

In this sample, this clone turned up once. The chain has TRBV5-1 and TRBJ2-2; D perhaps matches TRBD1 (6 bases). Germline V gene data show CDR1 as SGHRS and CDR2 as YFSETQ. Between the trimmed V and J ends, which lost 1 base and 4 bases, there was a span of 14 bases. The CDR3 has 16 amino acids. The DNA of the CDR3 is TGCGCCAGCAGCTTGCGGGCAGGGGCGAGCACCGGGGAGCTGTTTTTT. This encodes CASSLRAGASTGELFF.

The chain links TRBV5-5 to TRBJ2-7; TRBD1 matches at 10 bases. Per the germline V gene, CDR1 is SGHKS and CDR2 is YYEKEE (reference sequence). CDR3 length: 14 residues. V lost 4 bases to trimming and J lost 2 bases; unmatched junction nucleotides: 3. The CDR3 region is CASSGDRGPYEQYF. In DNA form, the CDR3 reads TGTGCCAGCAGCGGAGACAGGGGGCCCTACGAGCAGTACTTC.

The chain combines TRBV30 with TRBJ2-1, with 10 bases identical to TRBD2. V lost 0 bases and J lost 4; bases outside the gene matches: 3. The CDR3 has 15 amino acids. Germline lookup yields CDR1 GTSNPN and CDR2 SVGIG (reference sequence). The CDR3 DNA sequence: TGTGCCTGGAGTGTAACTAGCGGGACTTACAATGAGCAGTTCTTC. This encodes CAWSVTSGTYNEQFF.